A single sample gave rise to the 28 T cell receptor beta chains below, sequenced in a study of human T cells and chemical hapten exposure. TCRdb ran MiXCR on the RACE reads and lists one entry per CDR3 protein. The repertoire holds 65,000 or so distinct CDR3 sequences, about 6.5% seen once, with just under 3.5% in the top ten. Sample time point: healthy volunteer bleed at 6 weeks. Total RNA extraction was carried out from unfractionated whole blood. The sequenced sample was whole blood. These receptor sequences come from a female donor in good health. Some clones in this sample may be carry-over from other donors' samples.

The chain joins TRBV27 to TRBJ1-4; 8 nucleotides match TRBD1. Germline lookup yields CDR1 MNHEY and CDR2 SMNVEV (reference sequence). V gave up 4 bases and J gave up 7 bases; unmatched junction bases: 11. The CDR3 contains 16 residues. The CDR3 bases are TGTGCCAGCAGTTCCTTTATCAGGGGGCCGAGTGAAAAACTGTTTTTT. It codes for CASSSFIRGPSEKLFF.

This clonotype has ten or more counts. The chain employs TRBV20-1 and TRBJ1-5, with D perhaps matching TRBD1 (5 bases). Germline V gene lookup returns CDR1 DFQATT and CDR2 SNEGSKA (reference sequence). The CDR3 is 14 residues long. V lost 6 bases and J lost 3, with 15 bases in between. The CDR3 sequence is CSAPTGGVNQPQHF. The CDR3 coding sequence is TGCAGTGCCCCAACAGGTGGGGTCAATCAGCCCCAGCATTTT.

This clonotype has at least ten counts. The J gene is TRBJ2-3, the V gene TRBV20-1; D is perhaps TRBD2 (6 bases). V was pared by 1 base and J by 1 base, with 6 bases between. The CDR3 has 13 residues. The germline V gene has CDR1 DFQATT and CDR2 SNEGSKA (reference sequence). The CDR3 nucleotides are TGCAGTGCTAGAGGCGGGGGCACAGATACGCAGTATTTT. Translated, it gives CSARGGGTDTQYF.

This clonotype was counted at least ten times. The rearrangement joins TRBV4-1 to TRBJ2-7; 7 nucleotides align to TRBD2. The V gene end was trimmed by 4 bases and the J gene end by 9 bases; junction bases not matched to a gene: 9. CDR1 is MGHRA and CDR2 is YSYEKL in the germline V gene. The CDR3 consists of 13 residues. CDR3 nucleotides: TGCGCCAGCAGCCTGGGGACTAACCAAGGGCAGTACTTC. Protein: CASSLGTNQGQYF.

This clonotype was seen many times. CDR3 coding DNA: TGTGCCAGCTTTCACTATGGCTACACCTTC. Its translation is CASFHYGYTF. The rearrangement joins TRBV6-5 to TRBJ1-2, with unresolved D. This CDR3 is built from 10 residues. V shed 8 bases and J shed 3 bases, with 4 bases lying between them. Germline V gene data show CDR1 as MNHEY and CDR2 as SVGAGI.

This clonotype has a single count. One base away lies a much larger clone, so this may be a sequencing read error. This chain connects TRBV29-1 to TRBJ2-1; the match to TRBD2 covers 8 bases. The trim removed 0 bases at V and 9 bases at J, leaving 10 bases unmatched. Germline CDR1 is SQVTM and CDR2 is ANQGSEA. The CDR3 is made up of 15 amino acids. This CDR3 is CSVEDALAEGGEQFF. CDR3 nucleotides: TGCAGCGTTGAAGACGCACTAGCGGAAGGGGGTGAGCAGTTCTTC.

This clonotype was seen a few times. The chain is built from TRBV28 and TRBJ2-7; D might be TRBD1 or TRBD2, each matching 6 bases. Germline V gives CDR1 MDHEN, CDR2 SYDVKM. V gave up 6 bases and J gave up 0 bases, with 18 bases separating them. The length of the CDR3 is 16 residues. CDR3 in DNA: TGTGCCAGCAGCTCGGCGGGGACACCTCTCTCCTACGAGCAGTACTTC. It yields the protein CASSSAGTPLSYEQYF.

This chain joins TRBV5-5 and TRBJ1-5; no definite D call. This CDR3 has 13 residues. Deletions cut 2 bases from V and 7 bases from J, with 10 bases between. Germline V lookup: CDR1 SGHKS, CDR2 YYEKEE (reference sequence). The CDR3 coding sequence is TGTGCCAGCAGCTTCGGGATTTTACAGCCCCAGCATTTT. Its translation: CASSFGILQPQHF.

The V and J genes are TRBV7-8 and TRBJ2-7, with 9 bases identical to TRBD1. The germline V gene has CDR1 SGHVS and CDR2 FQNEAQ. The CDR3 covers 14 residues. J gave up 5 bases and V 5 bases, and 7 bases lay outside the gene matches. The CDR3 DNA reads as TGTGCCAGCAGCCGGGGGACAGGGAAACACGAGCAGTACTTC. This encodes CASSRGTGKHEQYF.

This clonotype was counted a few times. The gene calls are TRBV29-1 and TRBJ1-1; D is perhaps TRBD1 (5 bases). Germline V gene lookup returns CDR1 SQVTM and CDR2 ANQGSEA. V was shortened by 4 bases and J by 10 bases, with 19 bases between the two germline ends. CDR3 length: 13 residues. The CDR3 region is CSVAISAGTLAFF. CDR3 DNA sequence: TGCAGCGTTGCTATATCAGCGGGGACTCTAGCTTTCTTT. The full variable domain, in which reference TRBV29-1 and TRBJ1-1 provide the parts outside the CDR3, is SAVISQKPSRDICQRGTSLTIQCQVDSQVTMMFWYRQQPGQSLTLIATANQGSEATYESGFVIDKFPISRPNLTFSTLTVSNMSPEDSSIYLCSVAISAGTLAFFGQGTRLTVV.

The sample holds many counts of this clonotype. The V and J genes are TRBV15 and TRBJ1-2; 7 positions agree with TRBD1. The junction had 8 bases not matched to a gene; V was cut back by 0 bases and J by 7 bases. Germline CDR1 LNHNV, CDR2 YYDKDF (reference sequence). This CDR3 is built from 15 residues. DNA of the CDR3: TGTGCCACCAGCAGAGATGGGCTAGGGGGCGGTGGCTACACCTTC. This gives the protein CATSRDGLGGGGYTF. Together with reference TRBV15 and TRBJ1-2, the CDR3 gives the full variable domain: DAMVIQNPRYQVTQFGKPVTLSCSQTLNHNVMYWYQQKSSQAPKLLFHYYDKDFNNEADTPDNFQSRRPNTSFCFLDIRSPGLGDTAMYLCATSRDGLGGGGYTFGSGTRLTVV.

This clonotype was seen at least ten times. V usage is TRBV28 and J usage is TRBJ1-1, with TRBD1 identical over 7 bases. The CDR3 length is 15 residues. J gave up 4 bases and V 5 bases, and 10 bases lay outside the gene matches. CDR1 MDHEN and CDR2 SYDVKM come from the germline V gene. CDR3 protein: CASSPSKGASTEAFF. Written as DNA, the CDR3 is TGTGCCAGCAGTCCCTCGAAGGGGGCGAGCACTGAAGCTTTCTTT.

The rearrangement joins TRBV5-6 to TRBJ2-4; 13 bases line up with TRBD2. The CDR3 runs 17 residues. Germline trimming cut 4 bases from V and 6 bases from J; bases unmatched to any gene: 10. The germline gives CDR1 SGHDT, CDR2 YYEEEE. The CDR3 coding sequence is TGTGCCAGCAGCAGCACTAGCGGGAGGGGCGGTAGAAACATTCAGTACTTC. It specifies CASSSTSGRGGRNIQYF.

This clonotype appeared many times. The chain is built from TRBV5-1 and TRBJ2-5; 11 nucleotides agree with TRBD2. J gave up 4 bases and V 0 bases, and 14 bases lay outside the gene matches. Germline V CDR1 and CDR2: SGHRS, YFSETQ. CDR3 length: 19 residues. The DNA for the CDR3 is TGCGCCAGCAGCTTGGCCGATAGAGTAGCGGGAGGGCCAAGAGAGACCCAGTACTTC. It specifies CASSLADRVAGGPRETQYF.

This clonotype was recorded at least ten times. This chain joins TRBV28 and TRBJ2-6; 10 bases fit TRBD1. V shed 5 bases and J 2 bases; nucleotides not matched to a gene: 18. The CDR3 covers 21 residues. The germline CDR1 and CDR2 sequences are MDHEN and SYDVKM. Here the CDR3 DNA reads TGTGCCAGCAGTCTCCCACAGGGATTTGGGACAGGGGACGCTGGGGCCAACGTCCTGACTTTC. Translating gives CASSLPQGFGTGDAGANVLTF.

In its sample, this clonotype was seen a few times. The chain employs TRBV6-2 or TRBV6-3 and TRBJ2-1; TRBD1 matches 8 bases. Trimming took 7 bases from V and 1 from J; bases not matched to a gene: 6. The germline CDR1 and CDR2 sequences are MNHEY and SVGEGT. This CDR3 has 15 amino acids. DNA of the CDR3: TGTGCCAGCATGGCAGGGGGCCAATCCTACAATGAGCAGTTCTTC. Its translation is CASMAGGQSYNEQFF.

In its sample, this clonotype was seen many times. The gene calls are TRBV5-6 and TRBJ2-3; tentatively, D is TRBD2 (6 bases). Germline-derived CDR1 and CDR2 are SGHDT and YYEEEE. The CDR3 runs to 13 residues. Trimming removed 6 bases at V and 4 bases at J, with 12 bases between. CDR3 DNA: TGTGCCAGCATCGGGGACTTATCAGATACGCAGTATTTT. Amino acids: CASIGDLSDTQYF.

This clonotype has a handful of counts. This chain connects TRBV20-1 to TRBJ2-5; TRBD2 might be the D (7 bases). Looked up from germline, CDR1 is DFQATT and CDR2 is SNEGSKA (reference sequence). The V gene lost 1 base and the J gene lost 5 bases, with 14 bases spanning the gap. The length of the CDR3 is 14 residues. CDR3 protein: CSARVGGGGETQYF. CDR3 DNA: TGCAGTGCTAGAGTGGGAGGGGGAGGGGAGACCCAGTACTTC.

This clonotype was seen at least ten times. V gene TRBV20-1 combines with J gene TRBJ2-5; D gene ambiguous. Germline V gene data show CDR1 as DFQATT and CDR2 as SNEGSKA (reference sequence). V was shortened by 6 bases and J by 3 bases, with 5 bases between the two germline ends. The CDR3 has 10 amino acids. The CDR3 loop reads CSALKETQYF. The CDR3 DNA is TGCAGTGCCCTGAAAGAGACCCAGTACTTC.

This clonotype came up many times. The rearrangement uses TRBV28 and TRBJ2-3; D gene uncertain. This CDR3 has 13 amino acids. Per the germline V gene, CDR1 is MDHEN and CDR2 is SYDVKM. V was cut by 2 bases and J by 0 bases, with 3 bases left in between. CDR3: CASSLTSTDTQYF. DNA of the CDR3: TGTGCCAGCAGTTTAACTAGCACAGATACGCAGTATTTT.

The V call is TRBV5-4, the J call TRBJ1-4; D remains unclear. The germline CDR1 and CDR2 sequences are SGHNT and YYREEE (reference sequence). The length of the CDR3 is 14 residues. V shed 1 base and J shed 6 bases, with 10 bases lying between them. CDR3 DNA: TGTGCCAGCAGCTTGAATCCGGCTGATGAAAAACTGTTTTTT. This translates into CASSLNPADEKLFF. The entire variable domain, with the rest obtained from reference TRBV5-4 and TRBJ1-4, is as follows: ETGVTQSPTHLIKTRGQQVTLRCSSQSGHNTVSWYQQALGQGPQFIFQYYREEENGRGNFPPRFSGLQFPNYSSELNVNALELDDSALYLCASSLNPADEKLFFGSGTQLSVL.

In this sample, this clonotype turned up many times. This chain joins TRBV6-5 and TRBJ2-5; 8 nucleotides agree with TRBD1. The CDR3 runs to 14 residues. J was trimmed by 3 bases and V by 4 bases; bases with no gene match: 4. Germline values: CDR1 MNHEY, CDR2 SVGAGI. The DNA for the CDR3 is TGTGCCAGCAGTTCCGACAGGGGAGAAGAGACCCAGTACTTC. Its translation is CASSSDRGEETQYF.

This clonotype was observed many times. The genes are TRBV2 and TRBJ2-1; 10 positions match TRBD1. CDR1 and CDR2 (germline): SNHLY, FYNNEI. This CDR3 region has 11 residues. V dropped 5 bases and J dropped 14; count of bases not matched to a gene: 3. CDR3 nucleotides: TGTGCCAGCAGTTCCGGGACAGGGGAGTTCTTC. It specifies CASSSGTGEFF.

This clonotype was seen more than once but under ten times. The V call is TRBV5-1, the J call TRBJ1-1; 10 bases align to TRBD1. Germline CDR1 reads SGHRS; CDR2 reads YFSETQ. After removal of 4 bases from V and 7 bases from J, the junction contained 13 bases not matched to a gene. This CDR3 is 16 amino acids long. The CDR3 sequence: CASSPRPPGQGFEAFF. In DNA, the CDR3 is TGCGCCAGCAGCCCCCGACCTCCGGGACAGGGGTTTGAAGCTTTCTTT. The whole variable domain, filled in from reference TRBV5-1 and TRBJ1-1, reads KAGVTQTPRYLIKTRGQQVTLSCSPISGHRSVSWYQQTPGQGLQFLFEYFSETQRNKGNFPGRFSGRQFSNSRSEMNVSTLELGDSALYLCASSPRPPGQGFEAFFGQGTRLTVV.

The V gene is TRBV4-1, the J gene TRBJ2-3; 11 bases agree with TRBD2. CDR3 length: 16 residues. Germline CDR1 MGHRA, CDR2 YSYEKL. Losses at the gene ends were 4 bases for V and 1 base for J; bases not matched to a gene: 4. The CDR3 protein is CASSPLLAGGTDTQYF. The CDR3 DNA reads TGCGCCAGCAGCCCGCTACTAGCGGGGGGCACAGATACGCAGTATTTT.

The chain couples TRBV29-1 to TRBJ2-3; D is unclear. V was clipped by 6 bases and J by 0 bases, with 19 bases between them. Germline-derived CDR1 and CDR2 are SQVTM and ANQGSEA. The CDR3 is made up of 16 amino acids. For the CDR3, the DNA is TGCAGCGTACCCGTGTCGCGGACGGTGAGCACAGATACGCAGTATTTT. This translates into CSVPVSRTVSTDTQYF.

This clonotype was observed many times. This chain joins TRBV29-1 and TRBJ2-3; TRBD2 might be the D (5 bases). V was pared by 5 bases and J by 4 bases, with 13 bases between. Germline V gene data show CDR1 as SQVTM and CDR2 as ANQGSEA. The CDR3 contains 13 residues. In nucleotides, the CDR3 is TGCAGCGTTCACGAGGGAGTGGCAGATACGCAGTATTTT. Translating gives CSVHEGVADTQYF.

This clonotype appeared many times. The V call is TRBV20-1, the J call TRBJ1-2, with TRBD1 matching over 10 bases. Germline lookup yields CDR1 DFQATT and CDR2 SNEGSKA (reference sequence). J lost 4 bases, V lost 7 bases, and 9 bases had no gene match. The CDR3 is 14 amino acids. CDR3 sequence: CSVPPGQGFYGYTF. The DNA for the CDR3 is TGCAGTGTCCCCCCGGGACAGGGGTTCTATGGCTACACCTTC.